Listed below are T cell receptor beta chains from one sample, sequenced in a study of sequential checkpoint blockade in melanoma. TCRdb keeps only in-frame clones here, not all; method: immunoSEQ multiplex PCR. Here the sample spans about 22,000 clones, about two thirds being singletons. This specimen was CD8+ T cells sorted from blood (inferred from file names), taken from a patient given nivolumab and ipilimumab in sequence. The receptors here all came from a human donor with melanoma. Both conserved end residues are part of each CDR3. A D gene is named only where the DNA matches it firmly. Not all rows give a size; the values are once, few, many and, for expanded clones, a class.

j_call d_call v_call cdr3_length clone_size cdr3_aa cdr3_nt
TRBJ2-3 NA TRBV10-3 15 NA CAISEPGVSTDTQYF TGTGCCATCAGTGAGCCAGGGGTTAGCACAGATACGCAGTATTTT
TRBJ2-3 NA TRBV4-2 15 NA CASSQLADRTDTQYF TGTGCCAGCAGCCAACTAGCAGACCGCACAGATACGCAGTATTTT
TRBJ1-5 TRBD1 TRBV28 14 NA CASSWQGAGQPQHF TGTGCCAGCAGTTGGCAGGGGGCTGGACAGCCCCAGCATTTT
TRBJ1-5 NA TRBV6-5 14 NA CASRGQGPRQPQHF TGTGCCAGCAGGGGCCAGGGCCCCCGTCAGCCCCAGCATTTT
TRBJ1-6 TRBD1 TRBV13 15 NA CASSFLTGKNSPLHF TGTGCCAGCAGCTTCCTGACAGGGAAAAATTCACCCCTCCACTTT
TRBJ2-6 NA TRBV4-2 16 NA CASSQDTGSGANVLTF TGTGCCAGCAGCCAAGATACGGGCTCTGGGGCCAACGTCCTGACTTTC
TRBJ1-4 NA TRBV11-2 12 NA CASSLGGEKLFF TGTGCCAGCAGCTTAGGCGGGGAAAAACTGTTTTTT
TRBJ2-2 TRBD2 TRBV9 17 NA CASNVGSIAGGPGELFF TGTGCCAGCAACGTAGGGTCAATAGCGGGGGGCCCCGGGGAGCTGTTTTTT
TRBJ2-7 TRBD1 TRBV5-4 14 NA CASSLWDSHYEQYF TGTGCCAGCAGCCTATGGGACAGCCACTACGAGCAGTACTTC
TRBJ1-2 TRBD1 TRBV4-2 16 once CASSQEPGTGYYGYTF TGTGCCAGCAGCCAGGAACCCGGGACAGGATACTATGGCTACACCTTC
TRBJ2-1 NA TRBV20-1 11 NA CSAHEVNEQFF TGCAGTGCCCACGAGGTCAATGAGCAGTTCTTC